These T cell receptor beta chains were read from a single sample in a study of human T cells and chemical hapten exposure. Using its own MiXCR run on the RACE reads, TCRdb lists one record per CDR3 protein. Here the sample spans more than 250,000 distinct CDR3 sequences, roughly 7.7% being singletons. The sample here was whole blood, taken in connection with sensitization to the hapten diphenylcyclopropenone (DPC). Receptors originate from a man younger than 30 with alopecia areata. Some clones in this sample may be carry-over from other donors' samples. Each CDR3 is given with its conserved first and last residue. The order of the fields is D gene, J gene, clone size, V gene, CDR3 DNA, CDR3 protein. A D gene is named only where the DNA matches it firmly. Not every row has a clone size; where given, it reads once, few, many or a size class.

.	TRBJ1-2	many	TRBV20-1	TGCAGTGCTAGAGGCGGTGTAGGGCATGGCTACACCTTC	CSARGGVGHGYTF
.	TRBJ1-1	.	TRBV6-6	TGTGCCAGCAGCATGGGGGGAAACACTGAAGCTTTCTTT	CASSMGGNTEAFF
.	TRBJ2-3	many	TRBV12-3/TRBV12-4	TGTGCCAGCAGTCGGGGATTCACAGATACGCAGTATTTT	CASSRGFTDTQYF
TRBD1	TRBJ1-4	many	TRBV4-1	TGCGCCAGCAGCTGGACAGGCGTTGAAAAACTGTTTTTT	CASSWTGVEKLFF
.	TRBJ1-4	many	TRBV20-1	TGCAGTGTAGGACAGCCGGATGAAAAACTGTTTTTT	CSVGQPDEKLFF
.	TRBJ2-3	few	TRBV11-2	TGTGCCAGCAGCTTACTTTACGTCGATACGCAGTATTTT	CASSLLYVDTQYF
.	TRBJ2-5	many	TRBV7-2	TGTGCCAGCAGCTTAGCCTCGGTCCGAAGCGGACAAGAGACCCAGTACTTC	CASSLASVRSGQETQYF
.	TRBJ1-2	many	TRBV10-3	TGTGCCATCAGTGAGTCAGGGGCAGCTAACTATGGCTACACCTTC	CAISESGAANYGYTF
.	TRBJ2-4	.	TRBV12-3/TRBV12-4	TGTGCCAGCAGTTTAGGGGAGACAGACCAGTACTTC	CASSLGETDQYF
.	TRBJ2-7	.	TRBV4-1	TGCGCCAGCAGCCAAGAAAATAGAGGAGAGCAGTACTTC	CASSQENRGEQYF
.	TRBJ1-3	many	TRBV29-1	TGCAGCGTTTGGACTCCGGAGGGAAACACCATATATTTT	CSVWTPEGNTIYF
.	TRBJ2-7	many	TRBV14	TGTGCCAGCAGCCACCCAGGGCTGGCGGCCGAGCAGTACTTC	CASSHPGLAAEQYF
.	TRBJ1-4	.	TRBV18	TGTGCCAGCTCACCAGATGGACCCTCCTTCGAAAAACTGTTTTTT	CASSPDGPSFEKLFF
.	TRBJ1-1	many	TRBV6-2/TRBV6-3	TGTGCCAGTTCTGAAGCAGGGCGTGGAGGGGGCACTGAAGCTTTCTTT	CASSEAGRGGGTEAFF
.	TRBJ1-3	.	TRBV28	TGTGCCAGCAGTTTGGGCGGAGTCTCTGGAAACACCATATATTTT	CASSLGGVSGNTIYF
.	TRBJ1-3	few	TRBV24-1	TGTGCCACCAGTGATTTGACCTCTGGAAACACCATATATTTT	CATSDLTSGNTIYF
.	TRBJ2-2	.	TRBV6-5	TGTGCCAGCAGTTACTCCCCCGGGACACCTCGGGGCGGGGAGCTGTTTTTT	CASSYSPGTPRGGELFF
.	TRBJ1-5	.	TRBV10-3	TGTGCCATCAGTGAGGGTACAGGAGGGAATCAGCCCCAGCATTTT	CAISEGTGGNQPQHF
.	TRBJ2-5	.	TRBV7-6	TGTGCCAGCAGTTCTTTCCGGGACACCAGGCAAGAGACCCAGTACTTC	CASSSFRDTRQETQYF
TRBD1	TRBJ1-6	few	TRBV7-2	TGTGCCAGCAGCAGACAGGGGGCGGATTCACCCCTCCACTTT	CASSRQGADSPLHF
TRBD1	TRBJ1-5	few	TRBV7-9	TGTGCCAGCAGCCCCGGAGGGACAGGTAGACGGCAGCCCCAGCATTTT	CASSPGGTGRRQPQHF
.	TRBJ1-3	.	TRBV6-5	TGTGCCAGCAGCCTACTCGCGGGGCGCAGCCACTCTGGAAACACCATATATTTT	CASSLLAGRSHSGNTIYF
.	TRBJ2-5	few	TRBV15	TGTGCCACCAGCGGGGGTCTGACCCAGTACTTC	CATSGGLTQYF
.	TRBJ1-1	few	TRBV20-1	TGCAGTGCTAGAGATTCACCAGGGGACACTGAAGCTTTCTTT	CSARDSPGDTEAFF
.	TRBJ2-1	many	TRBV29-1	TGCAGCAGCTTTACGGGGGGACACTACAATGAGCAGTTCTTC	CSSFTGGHYNEQFF
.	TRBJ1-1	few	TRBV7-2	TGTGCCAGCAGCCACCGTACGGCTTTCTTT	CASSHRTAFF
.	TRBJ1-2	many	TRBV6-2/TRBV6-3	TGTGCCAGCAGCTACGAAGACCGCTATGGCTACACCTTC	CASSYEDRYGYTF
.	TRBJ2-5	.	TRBV20-1	TGCAGTGCTAGTCGAACGGTCCAAGAGACCCAGTACTTC	CSASRTVQETQYF
.	TRBJ1-4	.	TRBV6-2/TRBV6-3	TGTGCCAGCAGGGACAGCGGGAAGAATGAAAAACTGTTTTTT	CASRDSGKNEKLFF
.	TRBJ2-3	few	TRBV6-2/TRBV6-3	TGTGCCAGCAGTTACACCCGGGAGTCTAGCACAGATACGCAGTATTTT	CASSYTRESSTDTQYF
TRBD1	TRBJ2-1	few	TRBV11-3	TGTGCCAGCAGCTGGGGACAGGGACCCTACAATGAGCAGTTCTTC	CASSWGQGPYNEQFF
.	TRBJ2-1	few	TRBV20-1	TGCAGTGCTTTTGGGTTCCATGAGCAGTTCTTC	CSAFGFHEQFF
.	TRBJ2-7	.	TRBV6-5	TGTGCCAGCAGTTACGGGCTTTGGCAGGCCTCCGAGCAGTACTTC	CASSYGLWQASEQYF
.	TRBJ2-1	few	TRBV10-1	TGCGCCAGCAGTCGGGACTTCAATGAGCAGTTCTTC	CASSRDFNEQFF
TRBD1	TRBJ2-2	few	TRBV3-1	TGTGCCAGCAGCCAAGGCCCTAACAGGGGTTATCCCGGGGAGCTGTTTTTT	CASSQGPNRGYPGELFF
.	TRBJ2-2	.	TRBV6-4	TGTGCCAGCAGTGACTCTCAACGGGGCGACACCGGGGAGCTGTTTTTT	CASSDSQRGDTGELFF
.	TRBJ1-1	many	TRBV5-1	TGCGCCAGCAGCGTTTGGGGGAGGAACACTGAAGCTTTCTTT	CASSVWGRNTEAFF
.	TRBJ2-2	many	TRBV6-5	TGTGCCAGCAGTTACTTCGGACACGCGAACACCGGGGAGCTGTTTTTT	CASSYFGHANTGELFF
.	TRBJ1-6	few	TRBV7-2	TGTGCCAGCAGCTTAGCGGGCGCAGGCTCACCCCTCCACTTT	CASSLAGAGSPLHF
.	TRBJ2-5	few	TRBV7-2	TGTGCCAGCAGCCCAAACAGGGCTTACTGGGCGACCCAGTACTTC	CASSPNRAYWATQYF
.	TRBJ1-1	.	TRBV5-1	TGCGCCAGTCAACGGGGTTATCCTTTCAACACTGAAGCTTTCTTT	CASQRGYPFNTEAFF
.	TRBJ2-5	few	TRBV6-5	TGTGCCAGCAGTTACACACCGGACAGCGGCTCGGAGACCCAGTACTTC	CASSYTPDSGSETQYF
TRBD1	TRBJ1-1	.	TRBV7-8	TGTGCCAGCACCTTAGAGCAGACAGGGCAAAACACTGAAGCTTTCTTT	CASTLEQTGQNTEAFF
TRBD2	TRBJ2-5	.	TRBV5-1	TGCGCCAGCAGCGTAGCGAGCGGGGGTGGCGAGACCCAGTACTTC	CASSVASGGGETQYF
.	TRBJ1-1	many	TRBV27	TGTGCCAGCAGTTTGTTCGGGGGGCCAGGTGACACTGAAGCTTTCTTT	CASSLFGGPGDTEAFF
.	TRBJ1-3	many	TRBV6-5	TGTGCCAGCAGTCCCACAGGATTCTCTGGAAACACCATATATTTT	CASSPTGFSGNTIYF
.	TRBJ1-5	many	TRBV6-7	TGTGCCAGCAGTTACGAAAACCGGGATAGAAATCAGCCCCAGCATTTT	CASSYENRDRNQPQHF
TRBD1	TRBJ2-2	.	TRBV12-5	TGTGCTAGTGGTTTGGCCTCGACAGGGGGAACCGGGGAGCTGTTTTTT	CASGLASTGGTGELFF
.	TRBJ2-5	.	TRBV29-1	TGCAGCGTCAACAGACAAGAGACCCAGTACTTC	CSVNRQETQYF
.	TRBJ1-5	few	TRBV6-6	TGTGCCAGCATCTCCGCGGCCGGGCTAGGGAATCAGCCCCAGCATTTT	CASISAAGLGNQPQHF
TRBD2	TRBJ2-3	few	TRBV7-3	TGTGCCAGCAGCACCGGACTAGCGGGCACAGATACGCAGTATTTT	CASSTGLAGTDTQYF
.	TRBJ1-5	few	TRBV20-1	TGCAGTGCTAGAGGGGGGGGCCCTCAGCCCCAGCATTTT	CSARGGGPQPQHF
.	TRBJ2-7	few	TRBV6-2/TRBV6-3	TGTGCCAGCAGTTACTTCCCAGCAGGCTCCTACGAGCAGTACTTC	CASSYFPAGSYEQYF
TRBD1	TRBJ1-5	few	TRBV27	TGTGCCAGCAGTGAAGGGACAGGGGAACAGCCCCAGCATTTT	CASSEGTGEQPQHF
.	TRBJ2-2	many	TRBV11-2	TGTGCCAGCAGCTTAGTGAGACAGTTCACCGGGGAGCTGTTTTTT	CASSLVRQFTGELFF
TRBD1	TRBJ1-4	.	TRBV7-2	TGTGCCAGCAGCTTAGAGGCGACACAGGGGGCTTTTTATGAAAAACTGTTTTTT	CASSLEATQGAFYEKLFF
TRBD2	TRBJ2-1	.	TRBV9	TGTGCCAGCAGCCCGGTTGCGGGGGGCCCGGGAAATGAGCAGTTCTTC	CASSPVAGGPGNEQFF